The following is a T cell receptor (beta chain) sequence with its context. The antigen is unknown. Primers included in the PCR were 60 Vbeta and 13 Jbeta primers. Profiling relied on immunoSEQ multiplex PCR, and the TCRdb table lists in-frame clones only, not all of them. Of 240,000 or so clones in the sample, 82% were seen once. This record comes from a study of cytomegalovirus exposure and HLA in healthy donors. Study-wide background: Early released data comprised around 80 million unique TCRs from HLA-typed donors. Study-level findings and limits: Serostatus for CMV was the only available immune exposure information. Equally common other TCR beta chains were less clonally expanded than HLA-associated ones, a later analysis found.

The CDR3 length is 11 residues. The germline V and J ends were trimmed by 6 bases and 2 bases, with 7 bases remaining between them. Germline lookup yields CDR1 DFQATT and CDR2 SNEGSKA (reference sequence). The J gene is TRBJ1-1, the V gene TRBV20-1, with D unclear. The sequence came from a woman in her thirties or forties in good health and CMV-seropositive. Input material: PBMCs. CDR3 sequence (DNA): TGCAGTGCCATAAGCAACACTGAAGCTTTCTTT. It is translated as CSAISNTEAFF.